The T cell receptor (beta chain) described here comes from a study of T cell responses to AZD1222 COVID-19 vaccine. Whole-study results and caveats: Two AZD1222 doses significantly raised spike-specific TCR breadth and depth over controls. Donors were largely white British and mainly female; clonal diversity was possibly underestimated.

TCRdb's table, derived via immunoSEQ multiplex PCR, lists solely in-frame clones and lacks some. The repertoire holds about 110,000 clones, with 88% as singletons. Trimming left V 3 bases short and J 7 bases short, with 16 bases between. Germline values: CDR1 SGHTA, CDR2 FQGNSA. The CDR3 contains 15 residues. Notes on this clone: The antigen is undetermined.

The chain is built from TRBV7-2 and TRBJ1-5; weak D call: TRBD1 (5 bases). This receptor was taken from an adult who received the AZD1222 COVID-19 vaccine. This material consisted of peripheral blood, taken 28 days after the second AZD1222 dose. The CDR3 is CASSFDRGYTQPQHF. CDR3 DNA: TGTGCCAGCAGCTTCGACCGGGGCTATACACAGCCCCAGCATTTT.